This TCR beta chain stems from a study of shared clonotypes between healthy human individuals. Clones were read by immunoSEQ multiplex PCR, and TCRdb kept only the in-frame ones, dropping some. This table has approximately 1.5 million clones, approximately 98% appearing once. Per the germline V gene, CDR1 is LNHNV and CDR2 is YYDKDF (reference sequence). The CDR3 totals 13 residues. V dropped 1 base and J dropped 15; count of bases not matched to a gene: 9. Subsets obtained from CD4+ cells comprised CD45RA+ naive and CD45RA-negative memory cells. In this sample, this clone turned up once. The sample was naive CD4+ T cells sorted from blood. Subset reported: CD45RA+ positively selected. The sequence was collected from a young man in good health. This rearrangement joins TRBV15 to TRBJ2-1, with TRBD2 identical over 7 bases. In DNA, the CDR3 is TGTGCCACCAGCAGAGCCCAAGGACTAGAGGGGTTCTTC. Translating it yields CATSRAQGLEGFF.